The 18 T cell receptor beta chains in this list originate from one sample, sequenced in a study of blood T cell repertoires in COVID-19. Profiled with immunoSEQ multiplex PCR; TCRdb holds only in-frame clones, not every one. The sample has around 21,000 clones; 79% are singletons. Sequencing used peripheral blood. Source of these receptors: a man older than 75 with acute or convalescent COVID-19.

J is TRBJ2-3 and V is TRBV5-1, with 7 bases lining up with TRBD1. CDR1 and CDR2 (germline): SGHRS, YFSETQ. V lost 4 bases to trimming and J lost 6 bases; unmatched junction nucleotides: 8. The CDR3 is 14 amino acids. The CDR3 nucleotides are TGCGCCAGCAGCCCGGACAGGCCGCAGGATACGCAGTATTTT. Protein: CASSPDRPQDTQYF.

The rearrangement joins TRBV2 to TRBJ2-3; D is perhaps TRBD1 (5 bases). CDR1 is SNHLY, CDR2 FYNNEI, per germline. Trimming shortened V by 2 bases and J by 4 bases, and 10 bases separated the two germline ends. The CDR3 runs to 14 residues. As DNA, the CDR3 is TGTGCCAGCAGTGAACAGGGCTTCCCAGATACGCAGTATTTT. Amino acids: CASSEQGFPDTQYF.

Here the CDR3 reads CASSLGLALATTSTDTQYF. As DNA, the CDR3 is TGCGCCAGCAGCCTGGGACTAGCTCTAGCCACTACTAGCACAGATACGCAGTATTTT. This chain links TRBV5-1 with TRBJ2-3, with TRBD2 matching over 9 bases. CDR3 length: 19 amino acids. CDR1 is SGHRS, CDR2 YFSETQ, per germline. V trimming: 4 bases; J trimming: 0 bases; junction bases outside the gene matches: 15.

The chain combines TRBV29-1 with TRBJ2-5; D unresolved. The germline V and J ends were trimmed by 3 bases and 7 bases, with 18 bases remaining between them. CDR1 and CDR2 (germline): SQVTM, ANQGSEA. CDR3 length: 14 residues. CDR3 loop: CSVERYSRLGTQYF. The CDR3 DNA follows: TGCAGCGTTGAGAGGTATTCCCGCCTGGGGACCCAGTACTTC.

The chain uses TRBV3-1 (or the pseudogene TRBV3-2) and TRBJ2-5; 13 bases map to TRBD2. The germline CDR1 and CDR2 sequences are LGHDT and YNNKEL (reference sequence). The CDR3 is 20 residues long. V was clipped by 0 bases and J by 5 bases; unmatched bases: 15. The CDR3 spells CASSQDPLLAGGPAGETQYF. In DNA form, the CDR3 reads TGTGCCAGCAGCCAAGATCCCCTACTAGCGGGAGGGCCCGCGGGGGAGACCCAGTACTTC.

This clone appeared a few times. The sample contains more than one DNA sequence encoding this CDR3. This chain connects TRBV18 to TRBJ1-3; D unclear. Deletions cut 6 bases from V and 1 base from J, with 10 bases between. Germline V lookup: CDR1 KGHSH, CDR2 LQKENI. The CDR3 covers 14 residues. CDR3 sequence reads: CASSPTDSGNTIYF. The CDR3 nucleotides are TGTGCCAGCTCCCCGACTGATTCTGGAAACACCATATATTTT.

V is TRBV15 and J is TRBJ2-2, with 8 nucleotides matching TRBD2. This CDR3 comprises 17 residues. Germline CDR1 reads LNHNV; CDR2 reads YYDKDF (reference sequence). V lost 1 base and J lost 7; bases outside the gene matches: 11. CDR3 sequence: CATSRGGGNKVVGELFF. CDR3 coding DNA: TGTGCCACCAGCAGAGGCGGGGGGAACAAGGTTGTCGGGGAGCTGTTTTTT.

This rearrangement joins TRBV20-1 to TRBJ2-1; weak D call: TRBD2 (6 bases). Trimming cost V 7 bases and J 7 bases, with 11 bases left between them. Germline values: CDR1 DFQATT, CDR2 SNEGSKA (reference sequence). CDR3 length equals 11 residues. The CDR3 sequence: CSVGGPNEQFF. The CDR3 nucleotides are TGCAGTGTTGGAGGGCCGAATGAGCAGTTCTTC.

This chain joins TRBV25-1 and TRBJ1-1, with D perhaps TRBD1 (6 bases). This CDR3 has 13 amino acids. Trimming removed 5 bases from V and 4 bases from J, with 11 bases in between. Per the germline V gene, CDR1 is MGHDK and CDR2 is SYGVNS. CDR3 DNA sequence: TGTGCCAGCAGTTCCACACAGGGCACTGAAGCTTTCTTT. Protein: CASSSTQGTEAFF.

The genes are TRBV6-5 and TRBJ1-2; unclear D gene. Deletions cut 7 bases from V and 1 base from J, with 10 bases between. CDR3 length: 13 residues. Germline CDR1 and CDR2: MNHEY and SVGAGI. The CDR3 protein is CASTYGVNYGYTF. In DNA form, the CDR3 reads TGTGCCAGCACCTACGGGGTTAACTATGGCTACACCTTC.

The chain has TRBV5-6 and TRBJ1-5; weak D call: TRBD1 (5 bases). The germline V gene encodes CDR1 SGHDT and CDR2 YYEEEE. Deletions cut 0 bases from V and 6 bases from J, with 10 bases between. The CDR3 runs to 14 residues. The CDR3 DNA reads TGTGCCAGCAGCTTGGCCTTAGGGGTTCAGCCCCAGCATTTT. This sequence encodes CASSLALGVQPQHF.

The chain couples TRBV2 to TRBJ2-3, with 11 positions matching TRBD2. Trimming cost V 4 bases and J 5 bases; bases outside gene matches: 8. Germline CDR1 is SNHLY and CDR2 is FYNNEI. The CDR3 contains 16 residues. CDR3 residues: CASSGASGLAGDTQYF. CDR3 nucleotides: TGTGCCAGCAGTGGCGCCTCTGGACTAGCGGGAGATACGCAGTATTTT.

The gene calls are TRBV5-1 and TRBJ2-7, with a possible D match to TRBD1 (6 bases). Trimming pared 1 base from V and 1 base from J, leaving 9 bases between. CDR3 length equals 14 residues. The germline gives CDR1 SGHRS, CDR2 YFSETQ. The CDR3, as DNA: TGCGCCAGCAGCTTGCTGGGGGCTTCCTACGAGCAGTACGTC. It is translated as CASSLLGASYEQYV.

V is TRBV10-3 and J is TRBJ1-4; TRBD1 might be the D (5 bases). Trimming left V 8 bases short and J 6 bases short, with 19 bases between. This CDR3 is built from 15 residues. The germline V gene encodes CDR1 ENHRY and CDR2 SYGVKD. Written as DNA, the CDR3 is TGTGCCATCGGGGAACCGGGGAGGGGCGATGAAAAACTGTTTTTT. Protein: CAIGEPGRGDEKLFF.

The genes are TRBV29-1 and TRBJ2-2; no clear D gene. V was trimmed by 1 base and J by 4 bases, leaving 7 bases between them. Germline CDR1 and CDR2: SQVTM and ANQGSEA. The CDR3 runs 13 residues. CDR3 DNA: TGCAGCGTTGAAGGAATTAGCACCGGGGAGCTGTTTTTT. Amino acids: CSVEGISTGELFF.

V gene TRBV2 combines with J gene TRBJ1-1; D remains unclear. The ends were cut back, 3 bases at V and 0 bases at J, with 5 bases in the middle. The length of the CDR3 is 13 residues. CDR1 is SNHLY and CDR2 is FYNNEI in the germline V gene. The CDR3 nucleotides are TGTGCCAGCAGTGATACGGTGAACACTGAAGCTTTCTTT. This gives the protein CASSDTVNTEAFF.

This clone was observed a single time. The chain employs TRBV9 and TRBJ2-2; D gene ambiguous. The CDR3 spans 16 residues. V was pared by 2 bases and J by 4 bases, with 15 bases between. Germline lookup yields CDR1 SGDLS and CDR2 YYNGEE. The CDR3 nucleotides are TGTGCCAGCAGCGTTTGGTTTGGGCTCGGCACCGGGGAGCTGTTTTTT. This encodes CASSVWFGLGTGELFF. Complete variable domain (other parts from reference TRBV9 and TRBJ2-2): DSGVTQTPKHLITATGQRVTLRCSPRSGDLSVYWYQQSLDQGLQFLIQYYNGEERAKGNILERFSAQQFPDLHSELNLSSLELGDSALYFCASSVWFGLGTGELFFGEGSRLTVL.

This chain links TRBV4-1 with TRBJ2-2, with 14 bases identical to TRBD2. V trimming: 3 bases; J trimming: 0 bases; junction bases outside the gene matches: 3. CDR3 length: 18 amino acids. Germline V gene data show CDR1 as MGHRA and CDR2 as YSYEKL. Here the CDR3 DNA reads TGCGCCAGCAGCCAGGGGACTAGCGGGAGAACGAACACCGGGGAGCTGTTTTTT. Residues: CASSQGTSGRTNTGELFF.